These 30 T cell receptor beta chains originate from one sample sequenced in a study of cytotoxic CD8 clonotypes in ibrutinib-treated CLL. Here immunoSEQ multiplex PCR was the method, and the copy in TCRdb shows in-frame clones only, minus some. The sample includes almost 250,000 clones, 60% to 75% of them seen just once. This material consisted of PBMCs, taken after 24 months of ibrutinib treatment. Receptor source: a human donor with chronic lymphocytic leukemia.

The chain uses TRBV4-3 and TRBJ1-2, with 7 bases that match TRBD1. The CDR3 contains 16 residues. Germline CDR1 is LGHNA and CDR2 is YSLEER. With 0 bases clipped from V and 2 bases from J, the junction kept 6 bases outside the gene matches. CDR3 nucleotides: TGCGCCAGCAGCCAAGATCTAGGGGGCGCAAACTATGGCTACACCTTC. This gives the protein CASSQDLGGANYGYTF.

This clone was counted between two and nine times. The chain uses TRBV4-3 and TRBJ2-7; D unresolved. V lost 0 bases and J lost 6, with 15 bases in between. The CDR3 contains 15 residues. Germline CDR1 and CDR2: LGHNA and YSLEER. The CDR3 nucleotides read TGCGCCAGCAGCCAAGATCGGGCCCTGGGTCGCGAGCAGTACTTC. This encodes CASSQDRALGREQYF.

This chain joins TRBV4-2 and TRBJ1-4, with a weak D call TRBD1 (5 bases). From germline, CDR1 is LGHNA and CDR2 YNFKEQ. V was pared by 1 base and J by 0 bases, with 9 bases between. The CDR3 is 16 residues long. The CDR3, as DNA: TGTGCCAGCAGCCAAGTGCAGGGTGCAACTAATGAAAAACTGTTTTTT. Translated, it gives CASSQVQGATNEKLFF.

The chain combines TRBV10-3 with TRBJ1-5; the D gene is possibly TRBD1 (5 bases). The V end was cut by 6 bases, the J end by 1 base, with 10 bases between. CDR3 length: 14 amino acids. Germline CDR1 is ENHRY and CDR2 is SYGVKD. DNA for the CDR3: TGTGCCATCAGGGCGACAGAGAGCAATCAGCCCCAGCATTTT. Amino acid sequence: CAIRATESNQPQHF.

This clone was counted only a few times. The J gene is TRBJ2-1, the V gene TRBV5-1; D call uncertain. V shed 4 bases and J shed 0 bases, with 14 bases lying between them. Germline V gene sequence: CDR1 SGHRS, CDR2 YFSETQ. The CDR3 covers 16 residues. CDR3 amino acids: CASSRTGSNSYNEQFF. The CDR3 DNA follows: TGCGCCAGCAGCCGGACGGGCTCGAACTCCTACAATGAGCAGTTCTTC. Together with reference TRBV5-1 and TRBJ2-1, the CDR3 gives the full variable domain: KAGVTQTPRYLIKTRGQQVTLSCSPISGHRSVSWYQQTPGQGLQFLFEYFSETQRNKGNFPGRFSGRQFSNSRSEMNVSTLELGDSALYLCASSRTGSNSYNEQFFGPGTRLTVL.

Worth noting for this clone: At one of its ends the junction is not consistent with the germline gene, which may arise from a read error. The rearrangement uses TRBV27 and TRBJ2-7; TRBD1 matches at 9 bases. Germline V lookup: CDR1 MNHEY, CDR2 SMNVEV (reference sequence). CDR3 length equals 14 residues. CDR3 region: CASRLGDRDRTVNF. CDR3 coding DNA: TGTGCCAGCAGACTCGGGGACAGGGACCGAACAGTCAACTTC.

The chain links TRBV7-9 to TRBJ1-5; no firm D call. The CDR3 runs to 17 residues. Between the trimmed V and J ends, which lost 2 bases and 0 bases, there was a span of 14 bases. Germline lookup yields CDR1 SEHNR and CDR2 FQNEAQ (reference sequence). For the CDR3, the DNA is TGTGCCAGCAGCTTATGGAGACGCGGTAATAGCAATCAGCCCCAGCATTTT. This sequence encodes CASSLWRRGNSNQPQHF. Variable domain in full (rest from reference TRBV7-9 and TRBJ1-5): DTGVSQNPRHKITKRGQNVTFRCDPISEHNRLYWYRQTLGQGPEFLTYFQNEAQLEKSRLLSDRFSAERPKGSFSTLEIQRTEQGDSAMYLCASSLWRRGNSNQPQHFGDGTRLSIL.

The V gene is TRBV29-1, the J gene TRBJ1-4; D is unclear. V lost 4 bases, J lost 6 bases, and 12 bases lay in between. The length of the CDR3 is 13 residues. Germline V gene data show CDR1 as SQVTM and CDR2 as ANQGSEA. The CDR3 DNA follows: TGCAGCGTTGGCGGGAGGATGGATGAAAAACTGTTTTTT. As protein: CSVGGRMDEKLFF.

The rearrangement links TRBV28 to TRBJ2-3; D is unresolved. CDR1 MDHEN and CDR2 SYDVKM come from the germline V gene. The CDR3 extends over 15 amino acids. Trimming left V 3 bases short and J 1 base short, with 11 bases between. The CDR3 coding sequence is TGTGCCAGCAGTTTGGTGGAGCGTCGCACAGATACGCAGTATTTT. This translates into CASSLVERRTDTQYF.

The chain couples TRBV30 to TRBJ1-1, with D unclear. CDR3 size: 14 residues. Germline V CDR1 and CDR2: GTSNPN, SVGIG (reference sequence). V gave up 0 bases and J gave up 0 bases, with 8 bases separating them. The CDR3 is CAWSVGPMNTEAFF. CDR3 coding DNA: TGTGCCTGGAGTGTCGGTCCGATGAACACTGAAGCTTTCTTT.

This clone was picked up a small number of times. The genes are TRBV11-2 and TRBJ1-2; D remains unclear. CDR1 and CDR2 from the germline V gene are SGHAT and FQNNGV. This CDR3 is built from 12 residues. V dropped 0 bases and J dropped 3 bases, with 2 bases sitting between them. The CDR3 DNA is TGTGCCAGCAGCTTAGACGACTATGGCTACACCTTC. Translating it yields CASSLDDYGYTF.

In its sample, this clone was seen a few times. The chain recombines TRBV10-3 with TRBJ2-5, with 7 nucleotides matching TRBD2. The junction had 6 bases not matched to a gene; V was cut back by 3 bases and J by 5 bases. The CDR3 extends over 14 amino acids. Germline CDR1 and CDR2: ENHRY and SYGVKD. The CDR3: CAISDRRESETQYF. Written as DNA, the CDR3 is TGTGCCATCAGTGATCGGCGGGAGTCCGAGACCCAGTACTTC.

For this clone: Distinct nucleotide sequences in the sample also encode this CDR3. The V and J genes are TRBV5-4 and TRBJ2-2; D is ambiguous. V was trimmed by 0 bases and J by 8 bases, leaving 5 bases between them. CDR1 is SGHNT, CDR2 YYREEE, per germline (reference sequence). The length of the CDR3 is 12 residues. CDR3 in amino acids: CASSLDTGELFF. As DNA, the CDR3 is TGTGCCAGCAGCTTGGATACGGGGGAGCTGTTTTTT.

The chain uses TRBV9 and TRBJ2-2; a weak D match, TRBD1 (6 bases). The CDR3 extends over 10 amino acids. V lost 7 bases and J lost 13, with 11 bases in between. The germline CDR1 and CDR2 sequences are SGDLS and YYNGEE. The CDR3 sequence is CASEGVGLFF. In DNA form, the CDR3 reads TGTGCCAGCGAGGGGGTCGGGCTGTTTTTT.

This chain uses TRBV28 with TRBJ2-6; D could derive from TRBD1 or TRBD2 (5 bases each). Germline V lookup: CDR1 MDHEN, CDR2 SYDVKM. The CDR3 is 16 amino acids. V was shortened by 8 bases and J by 0 bases, with 14 bases between the two germline ends. Written as DNA, the CDR3 is TGTGCCAGCGTACCATTGGGGGTCTCTGGGGCCAACGTCCTGACTTTC. It translates to CASVPLGVSGANVLTF.

V gene TRBV15 combines with J gene TRBJ2-5, with 7 bases matching TRBD2. The CDR3 covers 14 residues. The germline V gene encodes CDR1 LNHNV and CDR2 YYDKDF (reference sequence). V lost 0 bases and J lost 5; bases outside the gene matches: 3. CDR3 DNA sequence: TGTGCCACCAGCAGAGAGGCGGGAGTGGAGACCCAGTACTTC. It specifies CATSREAGVETQYF.

CDR3 in amino acids: CASSASGVLNGYTF. The CDR3 nucleotides read TGTGCCAGCTCCGCGTCGGGAGTACTCAATGGCTACACCTTC. The chain employs TRBV28 and TRBJ1-2; no clear D gene. This CDR3 has 14 amino acids. Trimming removed 8 bases from V and 6 bases from J, with 19 bases in between. Germline V gives CDR1 MDHEN, CDR2 SYDVKM.

V is TRBV7-2 and J is TRBJ2-4; D is undetermined. Germline loops: CDR1 SGHTA, CDR2 FQGNSA. CDR3 length: 14 amino acids. V was trimmed by 5 bases and J by 2 bases, leaving 10 bases between them. The CDR3 region is CASSEAPPKNIQYF. The CDR3 DNA reads TGTGCCAGCAGCGAAGCGCCCCCCAAAAACATTCAGTACTTC.

V usage is TRBV30 and J usage is TRBJ1-4; 10 positions agree with TRBD1. The junction had 4 bases not matched to a gene; V was cut back by 2 bases and J by 7 bases. Germline loops: CDR1 GTSNPN, CDR2 SVGIG (reference sequence). CDR3 size: 14 residues. In DNA form, the CDR3 reads TGTGCCTGGAGTAAGGGACAGGGGTTTGAAAAACTGTTTTTT. This encodes CAWSKGQGFEKLFF.

The rearrangement uses TRBV19 and TRBJ1-1; the match to TRBD1 covers 8 bases. CDR1 and CDR2 from the germline V gene are LNHDA and SQIVND (reference sequence). The CDR3 extends over 14 amino acids. The J segment lost 6 bases and the V segment lost 8 bases, leaving 11 bases of the junction unmatched. The CDR3 region has the DNA TGTGCCAGTCGGACAGGGTTAAGTGAATCTGAAGCTTTCTTT. This encodes CASRTGLSESEAFF.

V usage is TRBV5-1 and J usage is TRBJ2-7, with a tentative D call TRBD1 (6 bases). CDR3 size: 12 residues. The ends were cut back, 2 bases at V and 5 bases at J, with 8 bases in the middle. Germline values: CDR1 SGHRS, CDR2 YFSETQ. In DNA, the CDR3 is TGCGCCAGCAGCTTTCAGGGGAACGAGCAGTACTTC. Residues: CASSFQGNEQYF. Full variable domain (missing parts from reference TRBV5-1 and TRBJ2-7): KAGVTQTPRYLIKTRGQQVTLSCSPISGHRSVSWYQQTPGQGLQFLFEYFSETQRNKGNFPGRFSGRQFSNSRSEMNVSTLELGDSALYLCASSFQGNEQYFGPGTRLTVT.

CDR3 in amino acids: CASSPPGGRSGELFF. CDR3 nucleotide sequence: TGTGCCAGCAGTCCGCCTGGAGGGCGCTCGGGGGAGCTGTTTTTT. The chain recombines TRBV28 with TRBJ2-2, with D perhaps matching TRBD2 (6 bases). This CDR3 has 15 residues. Germline CDR1 MDHEN, CDR2 SYDVKM. V gave up 5 bases and J gave up 8 bases, with 18 bases separating them.

The gene calls are TRBV27 and TRBJ2-7, with D perhaps TRBD1 (5 bases). In germline, CDR1 is MNHEY, CDR2 SMNVEV (reference sequence). Trimming took 6 bases from V and 6 from J, leaving 24 bases between them. The CDR3 has 16 amino acids. Written as DNA, the CDR3 is TGTGCCAGCAGCCCTCTCTCTTGGGTCAGGGTTGGCGAGCAGTACTTC. Translated, it gives CASSPLSWVRVGEQYF.

This chain uses TRBV4-2 with TRBJ1-5; D call uncertain. The CDR3 consists of 16 residues. V gave up 4 bases and J gave up 0 bases, with 13 bases separating them. CDR1 is LGHNA, CDR2 YNFKEQ, per germline. DNA for the CDR3: TGTGCCAGCAGCCCATATGGACTGAATAGCAATCAGCCCCAGCATTTT. This encodes CASSPYGLNSNQPQHF.

CDR3: CASSSTETQYF. CDR3 coding DNA: TGTGCCAGCTCGTCGACGGAGACCCAGTACTTC. The chain employs TRBV18 and TRBJ2-5; D gene unclear. Germline CDR1 is KGHSH and CDR2 is LQKENI. V lost 6 bases to trimming and J lost 5 bases, with 7 bases between them. The CDR3 runs 11 residues.

The rearrangement links TRBV29-1 to TRBJ1-2; 8 positions agree with TRBD1. Germline CDR1 reads SQVTM; CDR2 reads ANQGSEA. The V and J ends lost 6 bases and 4 bases, in that order; junction bases with no gene match: 13. The CDR3 has 15 residues. CDR3 residues: CSVTPQGTGSYGYTF. The CDR3 DNA is TGCAGCGTCACCCCCCAGGGGACAGGAAGCTATGGCTACACCTTC.

The chain joins TRBV27 to TRBJ2-1, with a weak D call TRBD2 (5 bases). V gave up 3 bases and J gave up 4 bases, with 13 bases separating them. The CDR3 has 15 amino acids. The germline V gene has CDR1 MNHEY and CDR2 SMNVEV (reference sequence). The chain's CDR3 is CASSFSNLAYNEQFF. The CDR3 nucleotides read TGTGCCAGCAGTTTTAGTAACCTAGCTTACAATGAGCAGTTCTTC.

The rearrangement links TRBV4-3 to TRBJ1-5; D gene uncertain. V lost 0 bases, J lost 6 bases, and 9 bases lay in between. The CDR3 consists of 14 residues. Germline CDR1 is LGHNA and CDR2 is YSLEER. The DNA for the CDR3 is TGCGCCAGCAGCCAAGATTACCAGTTTCAGCCCCAGCATTTT. It specifies CASSQDYQFQPQHF.

On this clone itself: The junction differs from germline at one of its ends, possibly a read error. The same CDR3 is also encoded by other DNA sequences in this sample. CDR3 in DNA: TGCGCCAGTAGCTCCGGGGGAGCAAGCACAGATACGCAGTATTTT. Translating gives CASSSGGASTDTQYF. The chain recombines TRBV5-1 with TRBJ2-3; perhaps TRBD2 as D (6 bases). Per germline, CDR1 SGHRS and CDR2 YFSETQ. This CDR3 contains 15 residues.

This clone was found a few times. The J gene is TRBJ2-5, the V gene TRBV9; 11 nucleotides line up with TRBD1. Germline CDR1 is SGDLS and CDR2 is YYNGEE. V was clipped by 6 bases and J by 5 bases; unmatched bases: 6. This CDR3 region has 14 residues. The CDR3 bases are TGTGCCAGCACCCGGGACAGGGGGGAGGAGACCCAGTACTTC. Encoded protein: CASTRDRGEETQYF.